This T cell receptor (beta chain) was documented in a study of shared clonotypes between healthy human individuals. The CDR3 contains 12 residues. The V gene end was trimmed by 6 bases and the J gene end by 6 bases; junction bases not matched to a gene: 4. CDR1 and CDR2 (germline): SGHVS, FQNEAQ. The assay used deep level. In the original analysis: Filtering differed for immunoSEQ, which gave only junction sequences without quality scores. Some clones are missing from TCRdb's copy, which holds only in-frame ones; the method was immunoSEQ multiplex PCR. The V and J calls and clone size are taken from that table; D and trimming were inferred from the DNA. The sample consists of more than 400,000 clones, approximately 80% of them appearing once. Whole-study results and caveats: Only a few donors were included, so the genetic and exposure-history diversity represented was limited.

In regard to this clone: Its specificity is unknown.

This clonotype originated in a woman aged 35 to 49 in good health. Some clones in this sample may be carry-over from other donors' samples. The sample taken for sequencing was PBMCs. V and J are TRBV7-8 and TRBJ2-7; 8 bases line up with TRBD2. CDR3 DNA sequence: TGTGCCAGCAGAAATCGGGGGGGCGAGCAGTACTTC. Its protein product is CASRNRGGEQYF.